The source of this TCR beta chain is a study of shared clonotypes between healthy human individuals. General observations from the study: The study found lower generation probabilities in non-shared clonotypes than in those shared by all four donors.

Naive CD8 cells comprised CD45RO-negative, CCR7-positively selected cells, excluding terminally differentiated effector memory CD45RA+ cells. Adult Caucasians living in Nashville, Tennessee made up all of the donors. The CDR3 runs 15 residues. Trimming pared 0 bases from V and 3 bases from J, leaving 13 bases between. Germline lookup yields CDR1 SGDLS and CDR2 YYNGEE. At deep level, the assay was performed. The table came from immunoSEQ multiplex PCR; TCRdb's copy has only in-frame clones and leaves some out. The table includes millions of clones, about 95% detected once. A note on this clone: Its antigen is not identified.

The clonotype was recovered from a man aged 18 to 30 in good health. The specimen sequenced was naive CD8+ T cells sorted from blood. V gene TRBV9 combines with J gene TRBJ2-7; maybe TRBD2 (6 bases). The CDR3 DNA reads TGTGCCAGCAGCGTAGATGGGACTTCTAACTACGAGCAGTACTTC. Translated: CASSVDGTSNYEQYF.